The 25 T cell receptor beta chains reported below all come from one sample, sequenced in a study of metastatic and nonmetastatic thyroid tumors. No patient had received any treatment before thyroid surgery. TCRdb redid the clone calls on the PCR reads using MiXCR. The table lists tens of thousands of clones, roughly 12% of them singletons, with around 11% in the top ten. Sequencing used blood. The receptors here all came from a female donor with papillary thyroid cancer or a benign thyroid nodule (not recorded which). Some clones in this sample may be carry-over from other donors' samples.

This clone was detected ten times or more. V is TRBV7-9 and J is TRBJ1-1; D is ambiguous. Per the germline V gene, CDR1 is SEHNR and CDR2 is FQNEAQ (reference sequence). The CDR3 length is 14 residues. Trimming removed 5 bases from V and 6 bases from J, with 16 bases in between. The CDR3 DNA is TGTGCCAGCAGCCAAGAAACGTTCGGATCTGAAGCTTTCTTT. This gives the protein CASSQETFGSEAFF.

This clone appeared many times. The chain employs TRBV25-1 and TRBJ2-3; no clear D. V shed 1 base and J shed 2 bases, with 10 bases lying between them. Germline V gene sequence: CDR1 MGHDK, CDR2 SYGVNS. The CDR3 is 15 residues long. The CDR3 protein is CASSEFSGVTDTQYF. The CDR3 bases are TGTGCCAGCAGTGAATTCTCAGGTGTCACAGATACGCAGTATTTT.

This clone has a handful of counts. This may be a read error, as it is one base from a much larger clone. The genes are TRBV29-1 and TRBJ1-2, with D perhaps TRBD1 (5 bases). The V gene's germline CDR1 is SQVTM and CDR2 ANQGSEA. The CDR3 length is 11 residues. The ends were cut back, 8 bases at V and 10 bases at J, with 17 bases in the middle. Here the CDR3 DNA reads TGCAGCAAGTGGGGGGACCAGGTCTACACCTTC. Amino acids: CSKWGDQVYTF.

This clone was counted at least ten times. The chain joins TRBV11-3 to TRBJ2-7; D not resolved. The CDR3 is 13 residues long. The ends were cut back, 1 base at V and 3 bases at J, with 7 bases in the middle. Germline V gene data show CDR1 as SGHNT and CDR2 as YENEEA. The DNA for the CDR3 is TGTGCCAGCAGCTTAGGGTCAGACTACGAGCAGTACTTC. Amino acid sequence: CASSLGSDYEQYF.

This clone was seen repeatedly, ten times or more. The chain uses TRBV3-1 and TRBJ2-7, with TRBD2 identical over 9 bases. V lost 2 bases to trimming and J lost 0 bases; unmatched junction nucleotides: 5. This CDR3 has 16 residues. Per the germline V gene, CDR1 is LGHDT and CDR2 is YNNKEL (reference sequence). CDR3 amino acids: CASSQNLAGISYEQYF. For the CDR3, the DNA is TGTGCCAGCAGCCAAAATCTAGCGGGGATCTCCTACGAGCAGTACTTC.

In this sample, this clone turned up many times. V is TRBV30 and J is TRBJ1-4; TRBD1 is a possible D gene (6 bases). Germline assignment: CDR1 GTSNPN and CDR2 SVGIG (reference sequence). The CDR3 spans 13 residues. Trimming took 4 bases from V and 5 from J, leaving 11 bases between them. CDR3 nucleotide sequence: TGTGCCTGGAAAGAGCAGGGGAATGAAAAACTGTTTTTT. This sequence encodes CAWKEQGNEKLFF.

This clone was seen repeatedly, ten times or more. The chain recombines TRBV20-1 with TRBJ2-7; the match to TRBD2 covers 8 bases. Germline V gives CDR1 DFQATT, CDR2 SNEGSKA (reference sequence). The trim removed 1 base at V and 7 bases at J, leaving 6 bases unmatched. This CDR3 region has 13 residues. The CDR3 coding sequence is TGCAGTGCTAGAGTACTAGCGGAGCCAGAGCAGTACTTC. Protein product: CSARVLAEPEQYF.

This clone was observed at least ten times. Additional DNA sequences in this sample encode the identical CDR3. The genes are TRBV28 and TRBJ1-4, with D tentatively TRBD1 (5 bases). This CDR3 has 15 amino acids. Germline V gene sequence: CDR1 MDHEN, CDR2 SYDVKM. V was trimmed by 2 bases and J by 5 bases, leaving 12 bases between them. CDR3 nucleotide sequence: TGTGCCAGCAGTTTAGAGACAGCGGCCAATGAAAAACTGTTTTTT. Protein sequence: CASSLETAANEKLFF.

The chain couples TRBV6-1 to TRBJ2-5; D assignment may be TRBD1 or TRBD2 (6 bases each). The CDR3 runs to 13 residues. Trimming took 3 bases from V and 5 from J, leaving 10 bases between them. Germline values: CDR1 MNHNS, CDR2 SASEGT. This CDR3 reads CASSDSGAETQYF. DNA for the CDR3: TGTGCCAGCAGTGATTCGGGGGCCGAGACCCAGTACTTC.

Worth noting for this clone: With a much larger clone just one base away, this may be a read error. Other DNA variants within this sample encode the same CDR3. This sequence joins TRBV19 and TRBJ2-6; tentatively, D is TRBD1 or TRBD2 (5 bases each). The CDR3 loop spans 14 amino acids. CDR1 is LNHDA, CDR2 SQIVND, per germline (reference sequence). CDR3 DNA: TGTGCCAGTAGTAGAGGGGCTGGTGCCAACGTCCTGACTTTC. It yields the protein CASSRGAGANVLTF.

This clone has at least ten counts. The rearrangement uses TRBV30 and TRBJ2-1; a possible D gene is TRBD2 (6 bases). CDR3 length: 13 residues. From germline, CDR1 is GTSNPN and CDR2 SVGIG (reference sequence). The V gene lost 1 base and the J gene lost 5 bases, with 9 bases spanning the gap. Here the CDR3 DNA reads TGTGCCTGGAGTGGGGACTGGCACAATGAGCAGTTCTTC. Its protein product is CAWSGDWHNEQFF.

As for this clone: At one boundary the junction diverges from the germline segment, which might be a read error. The chain combines TRBV28 with TRBJ2-3; D may be TRBD2 (7 bases). Germline lookup yields CDR1 MDHEN and CDR2 SYDVKM. The CDR3 length is 16 residues. In nucleotides, the CDR3 is TGTGCCAGCACCCGTGGGGGGGCGCGGCGCACATATACGCAGTATTTT. The encoded protein is CASTRGGARRTYTQYF. The variable domain in full, with the rest retrieved from reference TRBV28 and TRBJ2-3, is DVKVTQSSRYLVKRTGEKVFLECVQDMDHENMFWYRQDPGLGLRLIYFSYDVKMKEKGDIPEGYSVSREKKERFSLILESASTNQTSMYLCASTRGGARRTYTQYFGPGTRLTVL.

This clone was observed at least ten times. CDR3 loop: CSASGVQETQYF. CDR3 bases: TGCAGTGCTTCGGGAGTCCAAGAGACCCAGTACTTC. This chain connects TRBV20-1 to TRBJ2-5, with a weak D call TRBD2 (6 bases). This CDR3 comprises 12 residues. V lost 5 bases and J lost 1, with 8 bases in between. Germline V CDR1 and CDR2: DFQATT, SNEGSKA (reference sequence).

Ten or more counts support this clone. V usage is TRBV28 and J usage is TRBJ1-2, with 7 bases aligning to TRBD1. V was clipped by 1 base and J by 7 bases; unmatched bases: 6. Germline assignment: CDR1 MDHEN and CDR2 SYDVKM. The CDR3 consists of 14 residues. CDR3 DNA sequence: TGTGCCAGCAGTTTATCCGACAGGGCGGGTGGCTACACCTTC. It yields the protein CASSLSDRAGGYTF.

This clone was observed many times. The rearrangement uses TRBV7-9 and TRBJ2-1, with 7 bases matching TRBD2. From germline, CDR1 is SEHNR and CDR2 FQNEAQ (reference sequence). The J segment lost 0 bases and the V segment lost 0 bases, leaving 5 bases of the junction unmatched. This CDR3 region has 17 residues. CDR3: CASSLALGEGSYNEQFF. The DNA for the CDR3 is TGTGCCAGCAGCTTAGCGTTGGGGGAGGGCTCCTACAATGAGCAGTTCTTC. Looking up the rest from reference TRBV7-9 and TRBJ2-1 gives the full variable domain: DTGVSQNPRHKITKRGQNVTFRCDPISEHNRLYWYRQTLGQGPEFLTYFQNEAQLEKSRLLSDRFSAERPKGSFSTLEIQRTEQGDSAMYLCASSLALGEGSYNEQFFGPGTRLTVL.

Of note for this clone: At one of its ends the junction is not consistent with the germline gene, which may arise from a read error. CDR3 in amino acids: CSATKTGGNQPKHF. The CDR3 nucleotides read TGCAGTGCTACCAAGACAGGGGGAAATCAGCCCAAGCATTTT. The chain has TRBV20-1 and TRBJ1-5; 9 bases are a match to TRBD1. CDR3 length equals 14 residues. Germline lookup yields CDR1 DFQATT and CDR2 SNEGSKA (reference sequence).

This clone has a count of ten or more. CDR3: CASSFATLKGDTQYF. The CDR3 nucleotides read TGTGCCAGCAGCTTCGCTACCTTAAAGGGGGATACGCAGTATTTT. This sequence joins TRBV7-2 and TRBJ2-3; possible D gene TRBD1, 5 bases. In germline, CDR1 is SGHTA, CDR2 FQGNSA. V shed 3 bases and J shed 6 bases, with 16 bases lying between them. The CDR3 contains 15 residues. Full variable domain (rest looked up from reference TRBV7-2 and TRBJ2-3): GAGVSQSPSNKVTEKGKDVELRCDPISGHTALYWYRQSLGQGLEFLIYFQGNSAPDKSGLPSDRFSAERTGGSVSTLTIQRTQQEDSAVYLCASSFATLKGDTQYFGPGTRLTVL.

This clone was detected many times. A much larger clone lies a single base off, so this may be a read error. In the same sample, other DNA sequences code for this CDR3. This chain uses TRBV4-1 with TRBJ1-1, with 8 bases aligning to TRBD1. CDR1 is MGHRA, CDR2 YSYEKL, per germline. The CDR3 consists of 16 residues. The CDR3 protein is CASSQDLYRGLAEAFF. The CDR3, as DNA: TGCGCCAGCAGCCAAGATCTTTACAGGGGGTTGGCTGAAGCATTCTTT.

At least ten counts were recorded for this clone. Distinct nucleotide sequences in the sample also encode this CDR3. The rearrangement joins TRBV19 to TRBJ1-6; a possible D gene is TRBD1 (5 bases). CDR1 and CDR2 (germline): LNHDA, SQIVND (reference sequence). CDR3 length: 14 residues. Trimming took 3 bases from V and 10 from J, leaving 13 bases between them. The CDR3 sequence is CASSIDRGGSPLHF. The CDR3 bases are TGTGCCAGTAGTATTGATAGGGGAGGCTCACCCCTCCACTTT.

This clone was seen ten or more times. The CDR3 protein is CASSEVAGRGNEQFF. CDR3 nucleotides: TGTGCCAGCAGTGAGGTCGCGGGAAGGGGCAATGAGCAGTTCTTC. The chain carries TRBV25-1 and TRBJ2-1; D perhaps matches TRBD2 (6 bases). The CDR3 has 15 amino acids. Per the germline V gene, CDR1 is MGHDK and CDR2 is SYGVNS. Trimming pared 3 bases from V and 6 bases from J, leaving 15 bases between.

In this sample, this clone turned up many times. Additional DNA sequences in this sample encode the identical CDR3. This chain uses TRBV10-3 with TRBJ1-1; possibly TRBD1 for D (5 bases). Germline lookup yields CDR1 ENHRY and CDR2 SYGVKD. Trimming took off 8 bases at V and 4 bases at J, with 14 bases between the two ends. The CDR3 is 13 residues long. The CDR3 loop is CAIRDSTGTEAFF. The CDR3 DNA is TGTGCCATCCGGGACTCCACCGGCACTGAAGCTTTCTTT.

This clone was seen at least ten times. The chain uses TRBV20-1 and TRBJ1-2, with D possibly matching TRBD1 (6 bases). The germline V gene has CDR1 DFQATT and CDR2 SNEGSKA (reference sequence). The V and J ends lost 1 base and 2 bases respectively, with 17 bases between them. This CDR3 has 16 amino acids. CDR3 coding DNA: TGCAGTGCTAGAGTCCCAGGTCTCCAGGGGAACTATGGCTACACCTTC. Translation: CSARVPGLQGNYGYTF.

The sample holds many counts of this clone. The V and J genes are TRBV19 and TRBJ2-2, with D unclear. Trimming pared 3 bases from V and 0 bases from J, leaving 8 bases between. The length of the CDR3 is 15 residues. Germline assignment: CDR1 LNHDA and CDR2 SQIVND (reference sequence). The CDR3 region has the DNA TGTGCCAGTAGTATGAGCTATTCGAACACCGGGGAGCTGTTTTTT. Protein: CASSMSYSNTGELFF.

This rearrangement joins TRBV6-5 to TRBJ1-2; D gene ambiguous. Looked up from germline, CDR1 is MNHEY and CDR2 is SVGAGI. V lost 4 bases and J 0 bases, leaving 9 bases between the germline ends. The CDR3 sequence is 14 residues long. The CDR3 nucleotides read TGTGCCAGCAGTTCCCCAACAGCTAACTATGGCTACACCTTC. Its protein product is CASSSPTANYGYTF.

This clone was observed many times. The CDR3 here is CASSQDLTNYGYTF. The CDR3 bases are TGTGCCAGCAGCCAAGATCTAACCAACTATGGCTACACCTTC. V is TRBV3-1 and J is TRBJ1-2; D not resolved. The CDR3 sequence is 14 residues long. Trimming took off 0 bases at V and 2 bases at J, with 7 bases between the two ends. Germline-derived CDR1 and CDR2 are LGHDT and YNNKEL (reference sequence).